Sequencing of this TCR beta chain was carried out in a study of blood T cell repertoires in COVID-19. The overall study: Whether acute or convalescent, the COVID-19 samples came from the United States, Italy and Spain. PBMCs, B-cell-depleted T cells, or T cells were the source of the cDNA or gDNA that made up the material.

Followed longitudinally, the Seattle patients had been enrolled during active infection. Trimming pared 2 bases from V and 6 bases from J, leaving 6 bases between. This CDR3 comprises 11 residues. Germline V gene lookup returns CDR1 SGHRS and CDR2 YFSETQ. Here immunoSEQ multiplex PCR was the method, and the copy in TCRdb shows in-frame clones only, minus some. The data show 150,000 or so clones, around 91% seen once. The gene calls are TRBV5-1 and TRBJ2-7; the D is unclear. The receptor's source is a man aged 18 to 30 with COVID-19, enrolled during active disease. The source material was peripheral blood. DNA of the CDR3: TGCGCCAGCAGCTTAGCTTCCGAGCAGTACTTC. Its protein product is CASSLASEQYF. Full variable domain (missing parts from reference TRBV5-1 and TRBJ2-7): KAGVTQTPRYLIKTRGQQVTLSCSPISGHRSVSWYQQTPGQGLQFLFEYFSETQRNKGNFPGRFSGRQFSNSRSEMNVSTLELGDSALYLCASSLASEQYFGPGTRLTVT.